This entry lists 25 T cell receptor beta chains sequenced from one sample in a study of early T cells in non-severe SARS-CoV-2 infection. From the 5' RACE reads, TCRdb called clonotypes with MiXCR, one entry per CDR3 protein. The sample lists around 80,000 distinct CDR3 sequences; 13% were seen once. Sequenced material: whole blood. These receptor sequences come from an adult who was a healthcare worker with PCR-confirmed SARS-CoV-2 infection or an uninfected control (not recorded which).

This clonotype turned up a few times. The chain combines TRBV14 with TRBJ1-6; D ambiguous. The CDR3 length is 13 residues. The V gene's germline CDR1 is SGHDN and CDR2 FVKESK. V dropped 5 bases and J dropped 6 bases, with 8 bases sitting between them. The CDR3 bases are TGTGCCAGCAGCAGTCTGAGTAATTCACCCCTCCACTTT. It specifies CASSSLSNSPLHF.

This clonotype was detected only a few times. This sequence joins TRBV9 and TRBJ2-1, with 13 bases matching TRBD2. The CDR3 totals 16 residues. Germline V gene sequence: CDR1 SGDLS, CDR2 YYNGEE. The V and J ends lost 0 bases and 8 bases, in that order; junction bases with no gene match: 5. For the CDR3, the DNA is TGTGCCAGCAGCGTAGGAACTAGCGGGAGGGTTGATGAGCAGTTCTTC. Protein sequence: CASSVGTSGRVDEQFF.

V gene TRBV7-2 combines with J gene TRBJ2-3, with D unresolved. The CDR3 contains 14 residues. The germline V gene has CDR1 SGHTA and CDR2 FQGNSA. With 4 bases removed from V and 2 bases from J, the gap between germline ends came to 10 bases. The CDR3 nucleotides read TGTGCCAGCAGCTCTTACCGGGCCACAGATACGCAGTATTTT. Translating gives CASSSYRATDTQYF.

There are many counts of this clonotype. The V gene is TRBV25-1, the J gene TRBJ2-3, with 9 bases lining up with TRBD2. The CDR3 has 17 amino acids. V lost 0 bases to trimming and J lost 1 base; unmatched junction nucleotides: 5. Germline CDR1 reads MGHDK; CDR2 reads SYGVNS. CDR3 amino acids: CASSEYGRGGGTDTQYF. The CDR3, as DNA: TGTGCCAGCAGTGAATATGGGCGGGGGGGCGGCACAGATACGCAGTATTTT.

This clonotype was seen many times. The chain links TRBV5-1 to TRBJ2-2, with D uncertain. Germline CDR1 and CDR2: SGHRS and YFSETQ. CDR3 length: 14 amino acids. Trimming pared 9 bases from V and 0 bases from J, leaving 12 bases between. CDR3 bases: TGCGCCACTTCGACGGATCCGAACACCGGGGAGCTGTTTTTT. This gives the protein CATSTDPNTGELFF.

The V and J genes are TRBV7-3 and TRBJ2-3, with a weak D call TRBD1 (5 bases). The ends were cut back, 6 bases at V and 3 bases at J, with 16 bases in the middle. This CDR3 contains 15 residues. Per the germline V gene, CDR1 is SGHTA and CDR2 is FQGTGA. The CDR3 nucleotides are TGTGCCAGCAGTCCCAGGGTTTTAGCAACAGATACGCAGTATTTT. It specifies CASSPRVLATDTQYF.

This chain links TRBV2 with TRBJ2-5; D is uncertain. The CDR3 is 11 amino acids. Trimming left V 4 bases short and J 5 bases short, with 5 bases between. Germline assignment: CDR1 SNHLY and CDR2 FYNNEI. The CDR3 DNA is TGTGCCAGCAGTGTCTTGGAGACCCAGTACTTC. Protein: CASSVLETQYF.

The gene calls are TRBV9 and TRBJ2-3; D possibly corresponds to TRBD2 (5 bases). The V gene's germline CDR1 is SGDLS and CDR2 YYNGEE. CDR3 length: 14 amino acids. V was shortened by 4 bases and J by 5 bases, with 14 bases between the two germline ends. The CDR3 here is CASSPRVAGDTQYF. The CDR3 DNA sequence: TGTGCCAGCAGCCCGAGGGTGGCGGGAGATACGCAGTATTTT. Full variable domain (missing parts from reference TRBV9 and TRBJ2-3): DSGVTQTPKHLITATGQRVTLRCSPRSGDLSVYWYQQSLDQGLQFLIQYYNGEERAKGNILERFSAQQFPDLHSELNLSSLELGDSALYFCASSPRVAGDTQYFGPGTRLTVL.

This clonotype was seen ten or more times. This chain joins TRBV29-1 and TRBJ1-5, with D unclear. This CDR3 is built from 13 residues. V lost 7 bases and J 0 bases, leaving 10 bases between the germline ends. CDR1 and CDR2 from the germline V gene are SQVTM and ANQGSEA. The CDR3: CSAAERSNQPQHF. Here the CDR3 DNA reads TGCAGCGCTGCCGAGCGTAGCAATCAGCCCCAGCATTTT.

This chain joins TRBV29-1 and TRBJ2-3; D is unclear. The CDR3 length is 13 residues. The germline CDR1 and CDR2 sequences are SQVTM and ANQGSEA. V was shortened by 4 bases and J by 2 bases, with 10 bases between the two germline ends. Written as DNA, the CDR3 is TGCAGCGTTGCCGGGTCAAACACAGATACGCAGTATTTT. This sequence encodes CSVAGSNTDTQYF.

In DNA, the CDR3 is TGTGCCAGCAGTTTACGAGGTGGCAGGGTTGTCCTCGAGCAGTACTTC. This codes for CASSLRGGRVVLEQYF. The rearrangement uses TRBV12-3 or TRBV12-4 and TRBJ2-7, with D tentatively TRBD1 (5 bases). Trimming cost V 2 bases and J 6 bases, with 20 bases left between them. The CDR3 extends over 16 amino acids.

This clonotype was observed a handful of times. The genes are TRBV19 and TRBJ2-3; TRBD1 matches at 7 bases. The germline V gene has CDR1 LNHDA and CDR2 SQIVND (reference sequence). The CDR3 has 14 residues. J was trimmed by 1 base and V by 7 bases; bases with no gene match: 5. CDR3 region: CASTDRAGTDTQYF. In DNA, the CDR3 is TGTGCCAGTACCGACAGGGCCGGCACAGATACGCAGTATTTT.

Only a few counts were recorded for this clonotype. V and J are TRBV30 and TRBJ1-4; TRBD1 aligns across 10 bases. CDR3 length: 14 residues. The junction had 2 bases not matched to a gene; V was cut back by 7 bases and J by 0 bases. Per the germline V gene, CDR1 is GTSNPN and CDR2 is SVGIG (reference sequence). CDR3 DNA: TGTGCCTCCGGACAGGGGGCAACTAATGAAAAACTGTTTTTT. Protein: CASGQGATNEKLFF. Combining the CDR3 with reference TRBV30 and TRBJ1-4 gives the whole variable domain SQTIHQWPATLVQPVGSPLSLECTVEGTSNPNLYWYRQAAGRGLQLLFYSVGIGQISSEVPQNLSASRPQDRQFILSSKKLLLSDSGFYLCASGQGATNEKLFFGSGTQLSVL.

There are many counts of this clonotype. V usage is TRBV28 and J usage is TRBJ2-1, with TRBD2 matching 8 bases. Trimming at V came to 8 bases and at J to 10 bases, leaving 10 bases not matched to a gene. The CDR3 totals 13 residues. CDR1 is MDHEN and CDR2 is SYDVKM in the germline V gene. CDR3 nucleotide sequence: TGTGCCAGCGTAGCGGGATCGATTCGGGAGCAGTTCTTC. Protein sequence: CASVAGSIREQFF.

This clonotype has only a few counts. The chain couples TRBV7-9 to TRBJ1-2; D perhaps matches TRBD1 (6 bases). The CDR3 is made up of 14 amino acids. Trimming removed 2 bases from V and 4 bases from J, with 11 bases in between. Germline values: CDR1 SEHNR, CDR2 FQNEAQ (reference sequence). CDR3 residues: CASSLTGIGYGYTF. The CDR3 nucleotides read TGTGCCAGCAGCTTAACAGGGATAGGCTATGGCTACACCTTC.

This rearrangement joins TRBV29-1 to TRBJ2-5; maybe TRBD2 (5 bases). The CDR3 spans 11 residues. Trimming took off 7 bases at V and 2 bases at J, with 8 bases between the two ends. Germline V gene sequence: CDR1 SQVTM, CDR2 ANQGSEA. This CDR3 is CSARTQETQYF. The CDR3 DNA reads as TGCAGCGCCCGGACTCAAGAGACCCAGTACTTC.

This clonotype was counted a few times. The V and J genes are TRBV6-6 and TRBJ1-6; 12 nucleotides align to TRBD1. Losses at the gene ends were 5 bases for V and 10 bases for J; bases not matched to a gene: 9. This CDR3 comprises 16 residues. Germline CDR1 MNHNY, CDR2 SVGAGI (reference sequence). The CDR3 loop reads CASSRRDRGHGSPLHF. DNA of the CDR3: TGTGCCAGCAGTCGTCGGGACAGGGGGCATGGGTCACCCCTCCACTTT.

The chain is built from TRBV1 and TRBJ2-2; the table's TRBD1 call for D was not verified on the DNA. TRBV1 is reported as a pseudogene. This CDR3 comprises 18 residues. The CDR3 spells CTSSQDRAGTGVTGELFF. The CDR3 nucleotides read TGCACCAGCAGCCAAGACCGAGCCGGGACAGGGGTTACCGGGGAGCTGTTTTTT.

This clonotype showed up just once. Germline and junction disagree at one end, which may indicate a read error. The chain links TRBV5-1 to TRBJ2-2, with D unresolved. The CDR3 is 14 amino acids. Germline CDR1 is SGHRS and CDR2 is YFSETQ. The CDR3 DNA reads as TGCGTCAGCAGCCCCAGATTGGGTTCCGGGGAGCTGTTTTTT. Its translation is CVSSPRLGSGELFF.

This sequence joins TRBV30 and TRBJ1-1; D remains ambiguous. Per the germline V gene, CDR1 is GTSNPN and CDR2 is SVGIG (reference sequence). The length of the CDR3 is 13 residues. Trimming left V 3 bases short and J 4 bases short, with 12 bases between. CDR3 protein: CAWSIFRATEAFF. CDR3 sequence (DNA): TGTGCCTGGAGCATCTTTCGTGCCACTGAAGCTTTCTTT.

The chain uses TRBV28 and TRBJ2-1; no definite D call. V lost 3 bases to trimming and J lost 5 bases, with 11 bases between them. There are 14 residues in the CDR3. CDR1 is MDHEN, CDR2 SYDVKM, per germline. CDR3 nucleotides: TGTGCCAGCAGTTTCCGGGTGAGAGACAATGAGCAGTTCTTC. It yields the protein CASSFRVRDNEQFF.

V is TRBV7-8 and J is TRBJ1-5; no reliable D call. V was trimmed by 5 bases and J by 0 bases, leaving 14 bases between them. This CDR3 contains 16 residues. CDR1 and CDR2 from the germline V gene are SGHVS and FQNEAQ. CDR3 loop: CASSRSATISNQPQHF. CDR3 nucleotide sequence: TGTGCCAGCAGCCGTTCGGCCACAATTAGCAATCAGCCCCAGCATTTT.

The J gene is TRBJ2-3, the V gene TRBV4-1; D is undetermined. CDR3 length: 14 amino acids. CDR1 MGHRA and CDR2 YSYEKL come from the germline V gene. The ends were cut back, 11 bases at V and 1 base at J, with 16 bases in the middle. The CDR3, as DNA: TGCGCCCATAGAGAGACATTTCGCACAGATACGCAGTATTTT. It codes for CAHRETFRTDTQYF.

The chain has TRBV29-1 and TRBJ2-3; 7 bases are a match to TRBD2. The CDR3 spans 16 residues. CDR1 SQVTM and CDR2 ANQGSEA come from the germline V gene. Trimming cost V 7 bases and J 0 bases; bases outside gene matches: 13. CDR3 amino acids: CSGEGPGRVSTDTQYF. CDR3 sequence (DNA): TGCAGCGGCGAAGGGCCAGGGAGGGTGAGCACAGATACGCAGTATTTT.

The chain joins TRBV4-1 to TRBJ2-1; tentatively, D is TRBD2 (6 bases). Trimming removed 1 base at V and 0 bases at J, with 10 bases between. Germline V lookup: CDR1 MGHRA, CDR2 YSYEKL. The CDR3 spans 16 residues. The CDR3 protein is CASSQGAGSSYNEQFF. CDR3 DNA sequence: TGCGCCAGCAGCCAAGGGGCGGGGAGCTCCTACAATGAGCAGTTCTTC.